The 16 T cell receptor beta chains given below trace back to one sample, sequenced in a study of CD8+ T cells in alopecia areata (dated by TCRdb to 2017 to 2018). In the paper's terms, the time point label means: baseline before oral tofacitinib. The library was made by the immunoSEQ multiplex PCR assay. For TCR sequencing, RNA was extracted from every sample and reverse transcribed into cDNA to serve as template. Drawn from immuneACCESS, this table holds only the in-frame rearrangements with V and J called that TCRdb kept. Clones are partly lost; checked studies trace under half to an unresolved V gene and leave the rest unexplained. The sample table lists 110,000 to 150,000 clones, about 47% of them with a count of one. Approximately 0.99% of the sample comes from the top ten. The input for sequencing was CD4+ T cells sorted from blood, taken at week 0. These receptors were taken from a human donor with alopecia areata.

This clone came up a few times. The rearrangement uses TRBV30 and TRBJ1-3, with D maybe TRBD1 (6 bases). V lost 0 bases to trimming and J lost 4 bases, with 10 bases between them. The CDR3 has 14 amino acids. CDR1 is GTSNPN, CDR2 SVGIG, per germline (reference sequence). The chain's CDR3 is CAWSVRGAGNTIYF. The CDR3 nucleotides are TGTGCCTGGAGTGTTCGGGGGGCGGGAAACACCATATATTTT.

There are a few counts of this clone. The DNA of the CDR3 is TGCGCCAGCAGCCCTTTCCAGGGGGGCTACAATGAGCAGTTCTTC. This codes for CASSPFQGGYNEQFF. The chain has TRBV4-1 and TRBJ2-1, with a possible D match to TRBD1 (7 bases). Trimming pared 4 bases from V and 3 bases from J, leaving 13 bases between. The CDR3 consists of 15 residues. Per the germline V gene, CDR1 is MGHRA and CDR2 is YSYEKL.

This sequence joins TRBV6-5 and TRBJ1-3, with D tentatively TRBD1 (5 bases). The CDR3 extends over 14 amino acids. CDR1 is MNHEY, CDR2 SVGAGI, per germline. Trimming removed 6 bases from V and 0 bases from J, with 9 bases in between. The CDR3 is CASRTEPSGNTIYF. The CDR3 bases are TGTGCCAGCAGGACAGAGCCCTCTGGAAACACCATATATTTT.

This sequence joins TRBV30 and TRBJ2-7, with 9 bases matching TRBD2. The CDR3 has 13 amino acids. Germline CDR1 is GTSNPN and CDR2 is SVGIG (reference sequence). Trimming removed 4 bases from V and 4 bases from J; junction bases left unmatched: 5. CDR3 loop: CAWNGLAGYEQYF. CDR3 DNA sequence: TGTGCCTGGAATGGCCTAGCGGGATACGAGCAGTACTTC.

This sequence joins TRBV11-2 and TRBJ2-7, with D unresolved. The CDR3 runs 13 residues. V gave up 1 base and J gave up 2 bases, with 6 bases separating them. In germline, CDR1 is SGHAT, CDR2 FQNNGV. The CDR3 DNA is TGTGCCAGCAGCTTAGCCAGAACCTACGAGCAGTACTTC. It encodes CASSLARTYEQYF.

The chain has TRBV29-1 and TRBJ2-7; possibly TRBD1 for D (6 bases). This CDR3 comprises 15 residues. Germline CDR1 is SQVTM and CDR2 is ANQGSEA. V was pared by 4 bases and J by 5 bases, with 21 bases between. The CDR3 protein is CSVAAPRGYGDEQYF. CDR3 bases: TGCAGCGTTGCAGCTCCCAGGGGCTACGGGGACGAGCAGTACTTC.

The rearrangement joins TRBV2 to TRBJ2-6; 9 bases fit TRBD1. The CDR3 has 16 residues. The V gene end was trimmed by 10 bases and the J gene end by 0 bases; junction bases not matched to a gene: 7. CDR1 is SNHLY, CDR2 FYNNEI, per germline. CDR3 region: CATCWDRVSGANVLTF. The CDR3 bases are TGTGCCACCTGCTGGGACAGGGTCTCTGGGGCCAACGTCCTGACTTTC.

The rearrangement joins TRBV19 to TRBJ1-1; D is ambiguous. This CDR3 comprises 14 residues. Trimming shortened V by 9 bases and J by 2 bases, and 16 bases separated the two germline ends. Germline values: CDR1 LNHDA, CDR2 SQIVND (reference sequence). This CDR3 reads CASSLQSRNTEAFF. The CDR3 DNA is TGTGCCAGCAGTCTACAATCAAGAAACACTGAAGCTTTCTTT.

The V and J genes are TRBV5-6 and TRBJ1-5; 7 nucleotides agree with TRBD1. After removal of 3 bases from V and 7 bases from J, the junction contained 13 bases not matched to a gene. Germline CDR1 and CDR2: SGHDT and YYEEEE. This CDR3 region has 16 residues. CDR3 protein: CASSSLGTEEIQPQHF. The CDR3 DNA reads TGTGCCAGCAGCTCCCTAGGGACAGAGGAGATCCAGCCCCAGCATTTT. Based on the CDR3 plus reference TRBV5-6 and TRBJ1-5, the full variable domain is DAGVTQSPTHLIKTRGQQVTLRCSPKSGHDTVSWYQQALGQGPQFIFQYYEEEERQRGNFPDRFSGHQFPNYSSELNVNALLLGDSALYLCASSSLGTEEIQPQHFGDGTRLSIL.

This clone was detected only a few times. The rearrangement joins TRBV7-3 to TRBJ2-3; the D gene is possibly TRBD2 (6 bases). This CDR3 comprises 14 residues. The V end was cut by 5 bases, the J end by 4 bases, with 13 bases between. The V gene's germline CDR1 is SGHTA and CDR2 FQGTGA. DNA for the CDR3: TGTGCCAGCAGCCCCGGAGGGCCGGCAGATACGCAGTATTTT. Translating gives CASSPGGPADTQYF.

This clone was seen only a few times. V gene TRBV29-1 combines with J gene TRBJ2-7; possible D gene TRBD1, 6 bases. This CDR3 has 13 residues. Germline V gene lookup returns CDR1 SQVTM and CDR2 ANQGSEA. The ends were cut back, 7 bases at V and 0 bases at J, with 13 bases in the middle. Here the CDR3 reads CSAMGHLSYEQYF. CDR3 DNA sequence: TGCAGCGCTATGGGACACCTCTCCTACGAGCAGTACTTC.

The chain recombines TRBV19 with TRBJ2-2; 10 bases map to TRBD2. The CDR3 covers 17 residues. J gave up 6 bases and V 4 bases, and 11 bases lay outside the gene matches. CDR1 is LNHDA, CDR2 SQIVND, per germline (reference sequence). The DNA of the CDR3 is TGTGCCAGTAGTACACCCTTGCTAGCGGGAGTTCCCGGGGAGCTGTTTTTT. Encoded protein: CASSTPLLAGVPGELFF.

This chain links TRBV4-2 with TRBJ2-7, with a possible D match to TRBD1 (5 bases). Germline loops: CDR1 LGHNA, CDR2 YNFKEQ. Trimming removed 4 bases at V and 6 bases at J, with 13 bases between. This CDR3 comprises 13 residues. CDR3 DNA sequence: TGTGCCAGCAGCCCACCCTACCAGGGCGAGCAGTACTTC. This gives the protein CASSPPYQGEQYF.

This clone was seen only a few times. The chain joins TRBV11-2 to TRBJ2-7; no clear D gene. The CDR3 length is 16 residues. The ends were cut back, 2 bases at V and 0 bases at J, with 14 bases in the middle. Germline V gene data show CDR1 as SGHAT and CDR2 as FQNNGV. The CDR3 here is CASSLIRALSSYEQYF. CDR3 in DNA: TGTGCCAGCAGCTTAATCCGGGCCCTGAGCTCCTACGAGCAGTACTTC.

A word on this clone: The junction shows a germline mismatch at one end, possibly a read error. The V and J genes are TRBV5-4 and TRBJ1-2; D unresolved. In germline, CDR1 is SGHNT, CDR2 YYREEE (reference sequence). The CDR3 sequence is 12 residues long. CDR3 bases: TGTGCCAGCAGGTTGGAACTCGACGGCTACACCTTC. The encoded protein is CASRLELDGYTF.

There are a few counts of this clone. The chain has TRBV27 and TRBJ1-2; 12 nucleotides match TRBD1. The CDR3 is 17 residues long. Germline CDR1 is MNHEY and CDR2 is SMNVEV (reference sequence). Trimming removed 2 bases from V and 4 bases from J; junction bases left unmatched: 8. CDR3 region: CASSLRSGTGGSYGYTF. The CDR3 nucleotides are TGTGCCAGCAGTTTAAGGTCGGGGACAGGGGGCAGCTATGGCTACACCTTC.